Presented here are 14 T cell receptor beta chains from one specimen sequenced in a study of shared clonotypes between healthy human individuals (dated by TCRdb to about 2020). For the CD8 naive samples, CD45RO-negative cells were positively selected for CCR7, yielding a CD45RA+CCR7+ population from which TemRA cells were excluded. The library was produced with the immunoSEQ multiplex PCR assay. Drawn from immuneACCESS, this table holds only the in-frame rearrangements with V and J called that TCRdb kept. Clones are partly lost; checked studies trace under half to an unresolved V gene and leave the rest unexplained. The sample data list 1.5 million to 2.5 million clones, and over 85% of these were observed just once. The top ten constitute 1% to 1.5% of the sample. Sequencing was performed on naive CD8+ T cells sorted from blood. The cell subset or site label on this specimen signifies: CD45RA+CCR7+. The receptors derive from a man between 18 and 29 years old in good health.

The genes are TRBV6-6 and TRBJ2-7; D not certain. Germline CDR1 is MNHNY and CDR2 is SVGAGI (reference sequence). The CDR3 extends over 14 amino acids. Trimming removed 0 bases from V and 6 bases from J, with 12 bases in between. The CDR3 nucleotides read TGTGCCAGCAGTTACTCGGACGGGTTTGGCGAGCAGTACTTC. Protein: CASSYSDGFGEQYF.

This rearrangement joins TRBV4-1 to TRBJ2-7; either TRBD1 or TRBD2 may fit D (7 bases each). The CDR3 runs 16 residues. The germline gives CDR1 MGHRA, CDR2 YSYEKL. Deletions cut 0 bases from V and 5 bases from J, with 17 bases between. This CDR3 is CASSQDQGEGPDEQYF. The CDR3 coding sequence is TGCGCCAGCAGCCAAGATCAGGGGGAGGGCCCAGACGAGCAGTACTTC.

This clone was seen just once. The chain carries TRBV19 and TRBJ1-1; the D gene is possibly TRBD1 (5 bases). Germline V gives CDR1 LNHDA, CDR2 SQIVND (reference sequence). This CDR3 region has 14 residues. Trimming took off 7 bases at V and 3 bases at J, with 15 bases between the two ends. In nucleotides, the CDR3 is TGTGCCAGTAACTGGGGGGGGTTTGACACTGAAGCTTTCTTT. This translates into CASNWGGFDTEAFF.

The rearrangement links TRBV5-4 to TRBJ2-5; D gene ambiguous. The V end was cut by 5 bases, the J end by 0 bases, with 14 bases between. CDR1 SGHNT and CDR2 YYREEE come from the germline V gene (reference sequence). CDR3 length: 15 amino acids. The CDR3 nucleotides are TGTGCCAGCAGTGATCGGCTGACGGACCAAGAGACCCAGTACTTC. Translating gives CASSDRLTDQETQYF.

The chain employs TRBV4-1 and TRBJ2-7, with D possibly matching TRBD2 (6 bases). Germline V CDR1 and CDR2: MGHRA, YSYEKL. Between the trimmed V and J ends, which lost 4 bases and 0 bases, there was a span of 13 bases. The CDR3 runs to 15 residues. The CDR3 region is CASSLGAGPSYEQYF. The DNA of the CDR3 is TGCGCCAGCAGCCTTGGGGCGGGGCCCTCCTACGAGCAGTACTTC.

The count of this clone is one. The chain couples TRBV7-2 to TRBJ1-1; tentatively, D is TRBD1 (5 bases). V dropped 5 bases and J dropped 1 base, with 8 bases sitting between them. CDR3 length: 13 amino acids. Germline CDR1 reads SGHTA; CDR2 reads FQGNSA. This chain's CDR3 is CASSATENTEAFF. The DNA of the CDR3 is TGTGCCAGCAGCGCGACAGAGAACACTGAAGCTTTCTTT. Complete variable domain (other parts from reference TRBV7-2 and TRBJ1-1): GAGVSQSPSNKVTEKGKDVELRCDPISGHTALYWYRQSLGQGLEFLIYFQGNSAPDKSGLPSDRFSAERTGGSVSTLTIQRTQQEDSAVYLCASSATENTEAFFGQGTRLTVV.

This chain connects TRBV6-5 to TRBJ2-1; 8 nucleotides agree with TRBD2. J gave up 8 bases and V 6 bases, and 9 bases lay outside the gene matches. Germline V gene lookup returns CDR1 MNHEY and CDR2 SVGAGI. This CDR3 region has 14 residues. The CDR3 region is CASRSLTSADEQFF. Written as DNA, the CDR3 is TGTGCCAGCAGGTCCCTGACTAGCGCGGATGAGCAGTTCTTC.

The chain has TRBV28 and TRBJ2-3; D remains unclear. CDR3 size: 18 residues. The V end was cut by 4 bases, the J end by 0 bases, with 20 bases between. Germline CDR1 MDHEN, CDR2 SYDVKM. The CDR3 is CASSSRPTAYSSTDTQYF. DNA of the CDR3: TGTGCCAGCAGTTCCCGACCGACTGCGTACTCTAGCACAGATACGCAGTATTTT.

J is TRBJ1-1 and V is TRBV6-5; 8 bases map to TRBD1. Germline V gene sequence: CDR1 MNHEY, CDR2 SVGAGI. This CDR3 spans 13 amino acids. The ends lost 6 bases at V and 11 bases at J; junction bases unmatched: 11. In nucleotides, the CDR3 is TGTGCCAGCAGGCTCGGTCCAGGGGGCGTCGCTTTCTTT. As protein: CASRLGPGGVAFF.

This clone turned up a few times. DNA for the CDR3: TGTGCCAGCGGACAGGGGTCTAACTATGGCTACACCTTC. This sequence encodes CASGQGSNYGYTF. This chain joins TRBV2 and TRBJ1-2; TRBD1 agrees at 9 bases. This CDR3 is 13 amino acids long. CDR1 is SNHLY and CDR2 is FYNNEI in the germline V gene. With V trimmed by 8 bases and J by 0 bases, 1 base remained unmatched.

The chain has TRBV25-1 and TRBJ2-5; 7 bases fit TRBD1. V lost 2 bases to trimming and J lost 1 base; unmatched junction nucleotides: 7. The CDR3 extends over 16 amino acids. Per the germline V gene, CDR1 is MGHDK and CDR2 is SYGVNS. This CDR3 is CASSEPRGGLQETQYF. Written as DNA, the CDR3 is TGTGCCAGCAGTGAACCCCGAGGGGGCCTCCAAGAGACCCAGTACTTC. Full variable domain (remainder filled in from reference TRBV25-1 and TRBJ2-5): EADIYQTPRYLVIGTGKKITLECSQTMGHDKMYWYQQDPGMELHLIHYSYGVNSTEKGDLSSESTVSRIRTEHFPLTLESARPSHTSQYLCASSEPRGGLQETQYFGPGTRLLVL.

The CDR3 DNA follows: TGTGCCAGCAGAGACTGGCCCTGGGAAGAGACCCAGTACTTC. As protein: CASRDWPWEETQYF. This chain connects TRBV27 to TRBJ2-5; D unresolved. V was cut by 6 bases and J by 3 bases, with 14 bases left in between. Germline V gene sequence: CDR1 MNHEY, CDR2 SMNVEV (reference sequence). There are 14 residues in the CDR3.

The rearrangement joins TRBV4-1 to TRBJ1-3, with D perhaps TRBD1 (6 bases). This CDR3 region has 15 residues. Germline assignment: CDR1 MGHRA and CDR2 YSYEKL. The V and J ends lost 0 bases and 3 bases respectively, with 9 bases between them. In DNA, the CDR3 is TGCGCCAGCAGCCAAGATCAGGGGTATGGAAACACCATATATTTT. Its protein product is CASSQDQGYGNTIYF.

The chain employs TRBV10-3 and TRBJ1-1, with 7 bases aligning to TRBD1. The CDR3 totals 14 residues. J gave up 3 bases and V 7 bases, and 8 bases lay outside the gene matches. Germline V CDR1 and CDR2: ENHRY, SYGVKD. In DNA form, the CDR3 reads TGTGCCATCATCTCGGACAGGAATCACACTGAAGCTTTCTTT. Encoded protein: CAIISDRNHTEAFF.